The 23 T cell receptor beta chains listed next were all sequenced from one sample in a study of T-cell memory formation after mild COVID-19. TCRdb analysed the 5' RACE reads with MiXCR anew, one entry per CDR3 protein. Of roughly 320,000 distinct CDR3 sequences detected, 25% to 30% appear once; the ten largest clones hold less than 15%. The sequencing input was PBMCs or a T cell subset sorted from them (not recorded which). These TCRs come from an adult woman who had mild COVID-19 (a few samples of this study predate the infection). Cell type and time point are not known.

The DNA of the CDR3 is TGCGCCAGCAGCTTGGCCGGACTAGACTCCTACAATGAGCAGTTCTTC. It codes for CASSLAGLDSYNEQFF. V usage is TRBV5-1 and J usage is TRBJ2-1; 7 nucleotides match TRBD2. The CDR3 spans 16 residues. From germline, CDR1 is SGHRS and CDR2 YFSETQ. J was trimmed by 0 bases and V by 0 bases; bases with no gene match: 3.

The chain employs TRBV4-3 and TRBJ2-1, with 10 bases that match TRBD2. Germline CDR1 is LGHNA and CDR2 is YSLEER. This CDR3 comprises 16 residues. Trimming cost V 1 base and J 5 bases; bases outside gene matches: 5. CDR3 DNA: TGCGCCAGCAGCCAAGCTGGACTAGCGGAGCACAATGAGCAGTTCTTC. Its protein product is CASSQAGLAEHNEQFF.

The V gene is TRBV5-6, the J gene TRBJ2-7; D uncertain. Germline CDR1 is SGHDT and CDR2 is YYEEEE. The CDR3 consists of 14 residues. The ends were cut back, 0 bases at V and 9 bases at J, with 16 bases in the middle. CDR3 in amino acids: CASSLGISGLGQYF. Here the CDR3 DNA reads TGTGCCAGCAGCTTGGGTATCTCTGGTCTCGGGCAGTACTTC.

This clonotype showed up many times. This chain links TRBV12-3 or TRBV12-4 with TRBJ1-1; D is undetermined. V lost 6 bases and J 0 bases, leaving 11 bases between the germline ends. The CDR3 length is 14 residues. Here the CDR3 reads CASRHRRMNTEAFF. Here the CDR3 DNA reads TGTGCCAGCAGACACAGAAGAATGAACACTGAAGCTTTCTTT.

This clonotype was picked up a small number of times. The chain employs TRBV29-1 and TRBJ1-4; D ambiguous. CDR1 SQVTM and CDR2 ANQGSEA come from the germline V gene. The CDR3 loop spans 13 amino acids. V lost 5 bases, J lost 8 bases, and 15 bases lay in between. The CDR3 nucleotides read TGCAGCGTTTCGTTCGGGAAGGGAGAAAAACTGTTTTTT. This translates into CSVSFGKGEKLFF.

This clonotype was seen just once. The chain carries TRBV28 and TRBJ2-5; perhaps TRBD2 as D (6 bases). The CDR3 sequence is 16 residues long. Germline CDR1 reads MDHEN; CDR2 reads SYDVKM. V gave up 2 bases and J gave up 7 bases, with 20 bases separating them. CDR3 nucleotides: TGTGCCAGCAGTTTAGTTTCGGAGGGTACCGAAGGGACCCAGTACTTC. Translation gives CASSLVSEGTEGTQYF.

This clonotype has only a few counts. V usage is TRBV5-1 and J usage is TRBJ2-1, with D unclear. The CDR3 covers 13 residues. The germline V and J ends were trimmed by 1 base and 8 bases, with 10 bases remaining between them. Germline lookup yields CDR1 SGHRS and CDR2 YFSETQ. For the CDR3, the DNA is TGCGCCAGCAGCTTGATCGGGTTGCATGAGCAGTTCTTC. This gives the protein CASSLIGLHEQFF.

This clonotype was seen more than once but under ten times. This chain connects TRBV25-1 to TRBJ1-1; D not resolved. Germline CDR1 is MGHDK and CDR2 is SYGVNS. V lost 3 bases to trimming and J lost 13 bases, with 12 bases between them. This CDR3 spans 11 amino acids. Here the CDR3 reads CASSDRVESFF. The CDR3 DNA follows: TGTGCCAGCAGTGACCGGGTGGAAAGTTTCTTT.

This clonotype was counted between two and nine times. The DNA for the CDR3 is TGTGCCAGCAGCAACCGGGGGACCGAGCAGTACTTC. Encoded protein: CASSNRGTEQYF. The gene calls are TRBV6-5 and TRBJ2-7; tentative D call: TRBD2 (6 bases). Germline V gene sequence: CDR1 MNHEY, CDR2 SVGAGI. The V end lost 6 bases, the J end lost 6 bases, and 12 bases lay between the germline ends. The CDR3 is made up of 12 amino acids.

The J gene is TRBJ1-1, the V gene TRBV7-3; 10 bases line up with TRBD1. After removal of 2 bases from V and 0 bases from J, the junction contained 12 bases not matched to a gene. The CDR3 totals 19 residues. From germline, CDR1 is SGHTA and CDR2 FQGTGA. The CDR3 reads CASSLSGTGVTIMNTEAFF. CDR3 coding DNA: TGTGCCAGCAGCTTATCCGGGACAGGGGTTACCATCATGAACACTGAAGCTTTCTTT. Full variable domain (missing parts from reference TRBV7-3 and TRBJ1-1): GAGVSQTPSNKVTEKGKYVELRCDPISGHTALYWYRQSLGQGPEFLIYFQGTGAADDSGLPNDRFFAVRPEGSVSTLKIQRTERGDSAVYLCASSLSGTGVTIMNTEAFFGQGTRLTVV.

This clonotype appeared a few times. V and J are TRBV12-3 or TRBV12-4 and TRBJ2-7, with a possible D match to TRBD1 (5 bases). The CDR3 has 16 residues. V was shortened by 7 bases and J by 3 bases, with 22 bases between the two germline ends. In nucleotides, the CDR3 is TGTGCCAGCAACCAGGGAAGGGAAGCCTTTTACTACGAGCAGTACTTC. It codes for CASNQGREAFYYEQYF.

This clonotype has just a few counts. V gene TRBV20-1 combines with J gene TRBJ1-1, with 8 bases identical to TRBD1. Germline assignment: CDR1 DFQATT and CDR2 SNEGSKA (reference sequence). V lost 5 bases to trimming and J lost 0 bases; unmatched junction nucleotides: 5. The CDR3 sequence is 14 residues long. CDR3 residues: CSALRTGLNTEAFF. CDR3 coding DNA: TGCAGTGCTTTAAGGACAGGGCTGAACACTGAAGCTTTCTTT.

The table lists this clonotype with a few counts. The chain joins TRBV6-1 to TRBJ2-2; D is perhaps TRBD1 or TRBD2 (6 bases each). The CDR3 is 16 residues long. Trimming shortened V by 10 bases and J by 0 bases, and 18 bases separated the two germline ends. The germline gives CDR1 MNHNS, CDR2 SASEGT. CDR3 coding DNA: TGTGCCACCGAAGGGGGGTCAGGGGCGAACACCGGGGAGCTGTTTTTT. Its translation is CATEGGSGANTGELFF.

The sample holds a few counts of this clonotype. V usage is TRBV7-2 and J usage is TRBJ2-1, with no clear D. There are 13 residues in the CDR3. V was shortened by 9 bases and J by 4 bases, with 13 bases between the two germline ends. CDR1 is SGHTA, CDR2 FQGNSA, per germline. CDR3 residues: CASRPQQYNEQFF. For the CDR3, the DNA is TGTGCCAGTAGGCCCCAGCAATACAATGAGCAGTTCTTC. The full variable domain, its missing parts supplied by reference TRBV7-2 and TRBJ2-1, is GAGVSQSPSNKVTEKGKDVELRCDPISGHTALYWYRQSLGQGLEFLIYFQGNSAPDKSGLPSDRFSAERTGGSVSTLTIQRTQQEDSAVYLCASRPQQYNEQFFGPGTRLTVL.

This clonotype turned up a few times. The rearrangement joins TRBV5-5 to TRBJ2-1; D is unresolved. CDR1 and CDR2 from the germline V gene are SGHKS and YYEKEE (reference sequence). Trimming pared 4 bases from V and 6 bases from J, leaving 17 bases between. CDR3 length: 15 amino acids. Here the CDR3 reads CASSPRLGSANEQFF. CDR3 nucleotides: TGTGCCAGCAGCCCCCGCTTAGGGTCCGCCAATGAGCAGTTCTTC.

This clonotype was seen more than once but under ten times. This chain joins TRBV6-6 and TRBJ1-2; D perhaps matches TRBD1 (6 bases). CDR3 length: 14 residues. Trimming stripped 5 bases from V and 7 bases from J, with 17 bases between. Germline assignment: CDR1 MNHNY and CDR2 SVGAGI (reference sequence). CDR3 sequence reads: CASSPPSGEGGYTF. The CDR3 region has the DNA TGTGCCAGCAGTCCCCCGTCAGGGGAGGGTGGCTACACCTTC.

The rearrangement joins TRBV29-1 to TRBJ2-1; no firm D call. Looked up from germline, CDR1 is SQVTM and CDR2 is ANQGSEA. The V end was cut by 4 bases, the J end by 5 bases, with 12 bases between. CDR3 length: 13 amino acids. CDR3 DNA: TGCAGCGTTGGGAAATACCCACACAATGAGCAGTTCTTC. Its translation is CSVGKYPHNEQFF.

This clonotype appeared a few times. The rearrangement joins TRBV20-1 to TRBJ2-2, with D unclear. The V and J ends lost 2 bases and 6 bases respectively, with 10 bases between them. The germline gives CDR1 DFQATT, CDR2 SNEGSKA (reference sequence). The CDR3 loop spans 13 amino acids. In DNA, the CDR3 is TGCAGTGCTAGACACCAGATGGCCGGGGAGCTGTTTTTT. Amino acid sequence: CSARHQMAGELFF.

CDR3: CASSPVVTESPLHF. CDR3 coding DNA: TGCGCCAGCAGCCCAGTAGTGACGGAGTCACCCCTCCACTTT. This rearrangement joins TRBV4-1 to TRBJ1-6; unclear D gene. The CDR3 is 14 amino acids. The germline V gene encodes CDR1 MGHRA and CDR2 YSYEKL. V gave up 4 bases and J gave up 10 bases, with 14 bases separating them.

This clonotype was counted between two and nine times. As DNA, the CDR3 is TGTGCCAGCAGCTTACCGACCACGGGCAAAAACATTCAGTACTTC. Its protein product is CASSLPTTGKNIQYF. V is TRBV7-2 and J is TRBJ2-4; D unresolved. V lost 2 bases and J lost 3, with 11 bases in between. Germline V lookup: CDR1 SGHTA, CDR2 FQGNSA. The CDR3 covers 15 residues.

This clonotype has more than one count but fewer than ten. The chain links TRBV5-1 to TRBJ1-1, with 7 bases fitting TRBD1. The CDR3 loop spans 16 amino acids. The V gene's germline CDR1 is SGHRS and CDR2 YFSETQ. J was trimmed by 4 bases and V by 0 bases; bases with no gene match: 9. The CDR3 sequence is CASSLVGTGVVTEAFF. As DNA, the CDR3 is TGCGCCAGCAGCTTGGTCGGCACAGGGGTGGTCACTGAAGCTTTCTTT.

The chain couples TRBV5-5 to TRBJ1-1, with 8 bases aligning to TRBD1. Germline V gene sequence: CDR1 SGHKS, CDR2 YYEKEE (reference sequence). Trimming removed 2 bases from V and 3 bases from J; junction bases left unmatched: 3. This CDR3 region has 14 residues. The CDR3 is CASSFSGGYTEAFF. The CDR3 DNA is TGTGCCAGCAGCTTCTCAGGGGGCTACACTGAAGCTTTCTTT.

This clonotype was observed a few times. The chain employs TRBV6-4 and TRBJ2-1, with 9 bases aligning to TRBD2. Germline-derived CDR1 and CDR2 are MRHNA and SNTAGT. Trimming removed 0 bases from V and 11 bases from J; junction bases left unmatched: 5. The CDR3 contains 14 residues. The CDR3 bases are TGTGCCAGCAGTGACTCAAGCGGGGGGAAGAAGCAGTTCTTC. Protein sequence: CASSDSSGGKKQFF.